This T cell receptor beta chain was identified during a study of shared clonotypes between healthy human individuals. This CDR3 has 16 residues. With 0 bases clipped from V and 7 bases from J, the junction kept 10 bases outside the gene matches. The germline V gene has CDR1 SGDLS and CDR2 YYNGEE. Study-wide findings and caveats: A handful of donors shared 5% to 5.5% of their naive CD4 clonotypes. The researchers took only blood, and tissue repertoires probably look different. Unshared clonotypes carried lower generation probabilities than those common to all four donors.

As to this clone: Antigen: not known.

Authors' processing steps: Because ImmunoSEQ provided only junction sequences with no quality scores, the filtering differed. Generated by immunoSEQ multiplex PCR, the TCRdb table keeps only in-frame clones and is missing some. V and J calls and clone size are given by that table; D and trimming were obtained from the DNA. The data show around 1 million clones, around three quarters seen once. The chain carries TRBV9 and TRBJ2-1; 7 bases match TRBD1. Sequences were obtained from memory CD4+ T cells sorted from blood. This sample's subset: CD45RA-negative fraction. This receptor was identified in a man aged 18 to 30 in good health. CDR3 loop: CASSVGPTGPGNEQFF. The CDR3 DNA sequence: TGTGCCAGCAGCGTAGGCCCGACAGGGCCGGGGAATGAGCAGTTCTTC.